These 28 T cell receptor beta chains came from one sample sequenced in a study of T cells in Graves' hyperthyroidism and ophthalmopathy. TCR beta CDR3 regions were amplified from RNA. Researchers ran a first-round RT-PCR on the TCR CDR3 using the HTBI primer set. TCRdb used MiXCR to reprocess the multiplex PCR reads, holding one entry per CDR3 protein. The sample contains more than 350,000 distinct CDR3 sequences, 15% to 20% of which appear only once. Sequencing was performed on blood. The receptors derive from a woman aged 25-40 years with Graves' hyperthyroidism that later progressed to Graves' ophthalmopathy.

This clonotype was counted a few times. The chain recombines TRBV6-2 or TRBV6-3 with TRBJ2-1, with 7 positions matching TRBD2. The CDR3 covers 17 residues. The junction had 17 bases not matched to a gene; V was cut back by 3 bases and J by 9 bases. CDR1 is MNHEY, CDR2 SVGEGT, per germline. CDR3 protein: CASSYDRGGKERAEQFF. The CDR3 DNA follows: TGTGCCAGCAGTTATGATAGGGGAGGGAAAGAAAGGGCTGAGCAGTTCTTC.

Ten or more counts support this clonotype. V usage is TRBV24-1 and J usage is TRBJ2-1, with a possible D match to TRBD1 (5 bases). Germline V gives CDR1 KGHDR, CDR2 SFDVKD. Between the trimmed V and J ends, which lost 7 bases and 6 bases, there was a span of 12 bases. This CDR3 is 13 amino acids long. The CDR3 is CATSRREGNEQFF. CDR3 bases: TGTGCCACCAGCCGCAGGGAAGGCAATGAGCAGTTCTTC.

This clonotype was seen many times. The chain is built from TRBV19 and TRBJ2-1; 8 bases match TRBD2. The V segment lost 6 bases and the J segment 5 bases; nucleotides outside the gene matches: 12. Germline assignment: CDR1 LNHDA and CDR2 SQIVND (reference sequence). The CDR3 loop spans 16 amino acids. The chain's CDR3 is CASRKMIAGINNEQFF. The CDR3 DNA reads TGTGCCAGTAGGAAAATGATAGCGGGGATAAACAATGAGCAGTTCTTC.

This clonotype showed up many times. The chain joins TRBV7-9 to TRBJ2-1; perhaps TRBD1 as D (5 bases). This CDR3 spans 11 amino acids. Germline CDR1 SEHNR, CDR2 FQNEAQ (reference sequence). V was clipped by 5 bases and J by 10 bases, with 9 bases between them. CDR3 residues: CASSTGIEQFF. DNA of the CDR3: TGTGCCAGCAGCACAGGAATAGAGCAGTTCTTC.

This sequence joins TRBV5-1 and TRBJ1-4, with TRBD1 as a possible D gene (5 bases). Between the trimmed V and J ends, which lost 2 bases and 0 bases, there was a span of 11 bases. The CDR3 spans 16 residues. The V gene's germline CDR1 is SGHRS and CDR2 YFSETQ. CDR3 in amino acids: CASSFDRLATNEKLFF. The CDR3 coding sequence is TGCGCCAGCAGCTTCGACAGACTTGCAACTAATGAAAAACTGTTTTTT.

This clonotype appeared many times. The chain uses TRBV27 and TRBJ2-1; either TRBD1 or TRBD2 may fit D (5 bases each). V lost 5 bases and J 4 bases, leaving 15 bases between the germline ends. CDR1 is MNHEY and CDR2 is SMNVEV in the germline V gene (reference sequence). This CDR3 has 15 amino acids. This CDR3 reads CASSASGTAYNEQFF. Here the CDR3 DNA reads TGTGCCAGCAGTGCCAGTGGGACGGCTTACAATGAGCAGTTCTTC.

There are many counts of this clonotype. CDR3 bases: TGTGCCAGTAGTCCGGCCGGGACAGTACCTTACTATGGCTACACCTTC. Amino acids: CASSPAGTVPYYGYTF. The genes are TRBV19 and TRBJ1-2; 7 bases match TRBD1. Germline assignment: CDR1 LNHDA and CDR2 SQIVND (reference sequence). The CDR3 runs 16 residues. The V and J ends lost 5 bases and 3 bases, in that order; junction bases with no gene match: 12.

This clonotype appeared a few times. This rearrangement joins TRBV7-2 to TRBJ1-5; D possibly corresponds to TRBD1 (5 bases). CDR1 SGHTA and CDR2 FQGNSA come from the germline V gene. Trimming took off 5 bases at V and 4 bases at J, with 15 bases between the two ends. This CDR3 is built from 15 residues. CDR3 sequence (DNA): TGTGCCAGCAGCCACGGGACGGACCCAAATCAGCCCCAGCATTTT. It is translated as CASSHGTDPNQPQHF.

This clonotype has ten or more counts. The rearrangement uses TRBV6-2 or TRBV6-3 and TRBJ1-6; no clear D. Germline CDR1 is MNHEY and CDR2 is SVGEGT. This CDR3 region has 16 residues. V was cut by 2 bases and J by 5 bases, with 13 bases left in between. The CDR3 bases are TGTGCCAGCAGTTACGGTGGCGGCGGAAATAATTCACCCCTCCACTTT. Its translation: CASSYGGGGNNSPLHF.

This clonotype was detected ten times or more. This chain connects TRBV19 to TRBJ2-2; TRBD2 agrees at 10 bases. CDR1 is LNHDA, CDR2 SQIVND, per germline (reference sequence). The CDR3 covers 19 residues. J lost 3 bases, V lost 2 bases, and 12 bases had no gene match. CDR3 bases: TGTGCCAGTAGTATATTGCTAGCGGGGGCGCCAAGGTACACCGGGGAGCTGTTTTTT. Translated, it gives CASSILLAGAPRYTGELFF.

The CDR3 DNA reads TGTGCCAGCACTCTCAGGAGGGCCTGGTACGAGCAGTACTTC. This codes for CASTLRRAWYEQYF. V and J are TRBV27 and TRBJ2-7; tentative D call: TRBD2 (6 bases). There are 14 residues in the CDR3. V was cut by 7 bases and J by 4 bases, with 17 bases left in between. The germline gives CDR1 MNHEY, CDR2 SMNVEV (reference sequence).

This clonotype was observed a handful of times. The missing conserved phenylalanine or tryptophan at the end of this CDR3 makes a read error likely. The CDR3: CATSDSHRVAYGYTL. DNA for the CDR3: TGTGCCACCAGTGATTCGCACAGGGTCGCCTATGGCTACACCCTC. The chain carries TRBV24-1 and TRBJ1-2; TRBD1 is a possible D gene (6 bases). The CDR3 contains 15 residues. Per the germline V gene, CDR1 is KGHDR and CDR2 is SFDVKD. Trimming stripped 2 bases from V and 4 bases from J, with 13 bases between.

At least ten counts were recorded for this clonotype. The chain couples TRBV10-3 to TRBJ1-1; the D gene is possibly TRBD1 (5 bases). The CDR3 spans 16 residues. Trimming pared 0 bases from V and 5 bases from J, leaving 16 bases between. Germline V gene sequence: CDR1 ENHRY, CDR2 SYGVKD. The CDR3 DNA reads TGTGCCATCAGTGAGTCTTTGGACACACGAACTACTGAAGCTTTCTTT. Translation gives CAISESLDTRTTEAFF.

This clonotype was seen ten or more times. The rearrangement uses TRBV18 and TRBJ2-1, with 12 bases matching TRBD2. This CDR3 contains 17 residues. The V gene's germline CDR1 is KGHSH and CDR2 LQKENI. V lost 0 bases and J lost 6; bases outside the gene matches: 6. Here the CDR3 DNA reads TGTGCCAGCTCACCACCGTGGGGACTAGCGGGTATCAATGAGCAGTTCTTC. Its protein is CASSPPWGLAGINEQFF.

This clonotype was recorded a few times. This chain connects TRBV29-1 to TRBJ1-3; D remains ambiguous. The V gene's germline CDR1 is SQVTM and CDR2 ANQGSEA. V gave up 0 bases and J gave up 0 bases, with 9 bases separating them. The CDR3 runs 15 residues. The CDR3 nucleotides are TGCAGCGTTGAAGATCTCCGAACCTCTGGAAACACCATATATTTT. Its protein product is CSVEDLRTSGNTIYF. Full variable domain (outside the CDR3, taken from reference TRBV29-1 and TRBJ1-3): SAVISQKPSRDICQRGTSLTIQCQVDSQVTMMFWYRQQPGQSLTLIATANQGSEATYESGFVIDKFPISRPNLTFSTLTVSNMSPEDSSIYLCSVEDLRTSGNTIYFGEGSWLTVV.

This clonotype was seen many times. The rearrangement joins TRBV6-1 to TRBJ2-5; D ambiguous. V shed 6 bases and J shed 4 bases, with 15 bases lying between them. There are 14 residues in the CDR3. Germline loops: CDR1 MNHNS, CDR2 SASEGT. The CDR3 DNA sequence: TGTGCCAGCAGCCACCCAATAGGCACAGAGACCCAGTACTTC. This sequence encodes CASSHPIGTETQYF.

J is TRBJ2-5 and V is TRBV5-6; D is possibly TRBD1 or TRBD2 (5 bases each). Per the germline V gene, CDR1 is SGHDT and CDR2 is YYEEEE. CDR3 length: 15 amino acids. V shed 4 bases and J shed 5 bases, with 18 bases lying between them. The CDR3 reads CASSAAGTLGETQYF. DNA for the CDR3: TGTGCCAGCAGCGCAGCTGGGACCCTAGGGGAGACCCAGTACTTC.

The table lists this clonotype with many counts. The chain couples TRBV12-3 or TRBV12-4 to TRBJ2-1; D uncertain. The V gene lost 0 bases and the J gene lost 0 bases, with 9 bases spanning the gap. The CDR3 length is 16 residues. CDR3 amino acids: CASSLAGASSYNEQFF. The CDR3 coding sequence is TGTGCCAGCAGTTTAGCAGGCGCAAGCTCCTACAATGAGCAGTTCTTC.

The rearrangement joins TRBV30 to TRBJ2-1; D gene unclear. CDR1 and CDR2 (germline): GTSNPN, SVGIG (reference sequence). Trimming removed 4 bases from V and 3 bases from J, with 10 bases in between. The CDR3 has 13 amino acids. This chain's CDR3 is CAWNPGIYNEQFF. Here the CDR3 DNA reads TGTGCCTGGAATCCTGGGATCTACAATGAGCAGTTCTTC.

This clonotype was observed many times. CDR3 sequence: CASSYQTAGFYTEAFF. As DNA, the CDR3 is TGTGCCAGCAGTTACCAAACGGCGGGGTTTTACACTGAAGCTTTCTTT. The chain recombines TRBV6-5 with TRBJ1-1; D gene ambiguous. Germline CDR1 is MNHEY and CDR2 is SVGAGI. V lost 2 bases to trimming and J lost 3 bases, with 16 bases between them. This CDR3 region has 16 residues.

This clonotype was seen many times. The rearrangement uses TRBV2 and TRBJ1-1; tentative D call: TRBD1 (6 bases). Deletions cut 7 bases from V and 5 bases from J, with 14 bases between. Germline lookup yields CDR1 SNHLY and CDR2 FYNNEI. CDR3 length equals 13 residues. The CDR3 here is CASMDSRGTEAFF. In DNA form, the CDR3 reads TGTGCCAGCATGGACAGTCGTGGGACTGAAGCTTTCTTT.

Note on this clonotype: This clone may be a read error of a much larger clone one base away. The chain combines TRBV27 with TRBJ2-1; no firm D call. CDR1 is MNHEY, CDR2 SMNVEV, per germline (reference sequence). With 6 bases removed from V and 8 bases from J, the gap between germline ends came to 14 bases. The CDR3 covers 13 residues. The CDR3 DNA sequence: TGTGCCAGCAGCTTGGACGCGTGGCATGAGCAGTTCTTC. Translating gives CASSLDAWHEQFF.

This clonotype was seen many times. The gene calls are TRBV12-3 or TRBV12-4 and TRBJ2-6, with 9 bases matching TRBD1. CDR3 length: 18 amino acids. With 1 base clipped from V and 4 bases from J, the junction kept 8 bases outside the gene matches. This chain's CDR3 is CASSLGGTGLSGANVLTF. For the CDR3, the DNA is TGTGCCAGCAGTTTAGGAGGGACAGGGTTATCGGGGGCCAACGTCCTGACTTTC.

The table lists this clonotype with many counts. The V call is TRBV20-1, the J call TRBJ2-1; the match to TRBD2 covers 7 bases. The V gene's germline CDR1 is DFQATT and CDR2 SNEGSKA (reference sequence). The CDR3 spans 15 residues. V shed 0 bases and J 5 bases; nucleotides not matched to a gene: 7. CDR3 sequence reads: CSARDSGGLNNEQFF. As DNA, the CDR3 is TGCAGTGCTAGAGATTCCGGGGGACTAAACAATGAGCAGTTCTTC.

Remarks on this clonotype: A much larger clone sits a single nucleotide away, making a read error possible. V is TRBV5-1 and J is TRBJ1-1; possibly TRBD1 for D (5 bases). The germline V gene has CDR1 SGHRS and CDR2 YFSETQ. Trimming pared 2 bases from V and 10 bases from J, leaving 12 bases between. The CDR3 is 12 amino acids. CDR3 nucleotides: TGCGCCAGCAGCTTTCAGGGAGCTGTAGCTTTCTTT. It is translated as CASSFQGAVAFF.

The chain is built from TRBV6-2 or TRBV6-3 and TRBJ1-5, with D uncertain. V lost 8 bases and J lost 6, with 20 bases in between. The V gene's germline CDR1 is MNHEY and CDR2 SVGEGT. This CDR3 has 15 residues. The CDR3 spells CASSILSGGSQPQHF. CDR3 DNA sequence: TGTGCCAGCTCGATCTTGTCCGGAGGTAGTCAGCCCCAGCATTTT.

In this sample, this clonotype turned up many times. The chain uses TRBV5-6 and TRBJ1-5; D ambiguous. CDR3 size: 13 residues. Germline assignment: CDR1 SGHDT and CDR2 YYEEEE. V lost 0 bases and J lost 4, with 5 bases in between. CDR3 bases: TGTGCCAGCAGCTTGGGTGTGAATCAGCCCCAGCATTTT. Translation: CASSLGVNQPQHF.

The chain employs TRBV9 and TRBJ2-5, with 10 bases identical to TRBD2. With V trimmed by 3 bases and J by 1 base, 3 bases remained unmatched. CDR3 length equals 15 residues. The germline gives CDR1 SGDLS, CDR2 YYNGEE. The CDR3 DNA follows: TGTGCCAGCAGCGCCAGCGGGAGGGCCCAAGAGACCCAGTACTTC. Translation gives CASSASGRAQETQYF.